This TCR beta chain was found in a study of shared clonotypes between healthy human individuals. Notes on this clone: What it binds is not known.

The V and J ends lost 2 bases and 7 bases respectively, with 12 bases between them. The CDR3 consists of 14 residues. Germline V gene data show CDR1 as MRHNA and CDR2 as SNTAGT. Notes on the study in general: The genetic and exposure-history diversity represented was limited by few donors.

Unsorted PBMC samples were amplified in replicate PCRs containing roughly 300 ng DNA, 30,000 or so T cell genomes. Method: immunoSEQ multiplex PCR; TCRdb's copy keeps in-frame clones and lacks some. The sample holds more than 450,000 clones, approximately 79% seen once. The study drew its donors from healthy HIV-negative adults without recent acute infections or vaccinations. What was sequenced was PBMCs. The receptor comes from a middle-aged woman in good health. Some clones in this sample may be carry-over from other donors' samples. The chain is built from TRBV6-4 and TRBJ1-5; weak D call: TRBD1 (6 bases). The CDR3 spells CASSDGTTTQPQHF. CDR3 DNA: TGTGCCAGCAGTGACGGGACAACAACCCAGCCCCAGCATTTT.